Below, 32 T cell receptor beta chains from the same sample are listed, as sequenced in a study of T-cell memory formation after mild COVID-19 (dated by TCRdb to about 2021). Library construction relied on 5' RACE. Sequencing was carried out with an Illumina NovaSeq 6000. The public reads were reprocessed in TCRdb via fastp at Q25 and MiXCR, keeping in-frame beta chains. Identical CDR3 protein sequences are pooled into one entry, listed with their most common genes and DNA. This sample holds 300,000 to 350,000 distinct CDR3 sequences; 15% to 20% were observed only once. The ten largest clonotypes hold around 21% of the sample. Material for sequencing was PBMCs or a T cell subset sorted from them (not recorded which). These receptors all stem from a man between 18 and 35 years old who had mild COVID-19 (a few samples of this study predate the infection). The sample titles of this study are shuffled in the database, so cell type and time point are left out; the donor was told from shared clones.

This chain joins TRBV27 and TRBJ1-1, with 7 bases lining up with TRBD1. The germline V gene encodes CDR1 MNHEY and CDR2 SMNVEV (reference sequence). CDR3 length equals 13 residues. Germline trimming cut 5 bases from V and 7 bases from J; bases unmatched to any gene: 7. The CDR3, as DNA: TGTGCCAGCAGTCCGGTATACAGGGGTGAAGCTTTCTTT. Its translation is CASSPVYRGEAFF.

V gene TRBV6-5 combines with J gene TRBJ2-2, with 8 bases matching TRBD2. Losses at the gene ends were 4 bases for V and 0 bases for J; bases not matched to a gene: 4. The CDR3 contains 16 residues. Germline lookup yields CDR1 MNHEY and CDR2 SVGAGI. The CDR3 region has the DNA TGTGCCAGCAGTTCACTAGCGGCTTCGAACACCGGGGAGCTGTTTTTT. Translation gives CASSSLAASNTGELFF.

The J gene is TRBJ1-3, the V gene TRBV2, with D unresolved. V dropped 4 bases and J dropped 0 bases, with 4 bases sitting between them. The CDR3 extends over 13 amino acids. Germline CDR1 reads SNHLY; CDR2 reads FYNNEI. DNA for the CDR3: TGTGCCAGCAGTGCCAGCTCTGGAAACACCATATATTTT. It encodes CASSASSGNTIYF.

This chain uses TRBV25-1 with TRBJ2-7; 9 bases line up with TRBD1. Germline V gene lookup returns CDR1 MGHDK and CDR2 SYGVNS. V was pared by 4 bases and J by 5 bases, with 3 bases of the junction left unmatched. The CDR3 length is 13 residues. CDR3 protein: CASSGTGDHEQYF. CDR3 DNA: TGTGCCAGCAGTGGGACAGGGGACCACGAGCAGTACTTC.

This clonotype was seen only a few times. The chain employs TRBV12-3 or TRBV12-4 and TRBJ2-1; unclear D gene. This CDR3 comprises 13 residues. V lost 8 bases to trimming and J lost 4 bases, with 12 bases between them. CDR3: CASLGVRYNEQFF. The CDR3 DNA follows: TGTGCCAGCTTAGGTGTGAGATACAATGAGCAGTTCTTC.

This clonotype showed up just once. The CDR3 reads CASGLGGPVDTQYF. The CDR3 DNA reads TGTGCTAGTGGTTTGGGGGGGCCCGTAGATACGCAGTATTTT. This chain connects TRBV12-5 to TRBJ2-3, with a possible D match to TRBD1 (6 bases). Germline-derived CDR1 and CDR2 are LGHNT and FRNRAP. CDR3 length: 14 amino acids. Trimming cost V 1 base and J 5 bases, with 10 bases left between them.

V usage is TRBV19 and J usage is TRBJ2-7, with D possibly being TRBD2 (7 bases). V was cut by 5 bases and J by 0 bases, with 14 bases left in between. The germline CDR1 and CDR2 sequences are LNHDA and SQIVND (reference sequence). CDR3 size: 15 residues. The CDR3 DNA sequence: TGTGCCAGTAGTGCCCGGGGGGCCAGCTCCTACGAGCAGTACTTC. Its protein is CASSARGASSYEQYF.

V is TRBV12-3 or TRBV12-4 and J is TRBJ2-3; 10 bases match TRBD1. V was clipped by 5 bases and J by 5 bases; unmatched bases: 7. This CDR3 is built from 15 residues. DNA for the CDR3: TGTGCCAGCAGTGTGGGACAGGGGTCGTTAGATACGCAGTATTTT. Encoded protein: CASSVGQGSLDTQYF.

V usage is TRBV20-1 and J usage is TRBJ1-6; possible D gene TRBD1, 6 bases. Trimming stripped 5 bases from V and 4 bases from J, with 18 bases between. The CDR3 has 16 amino acids. Germline V gene data show CDR1 as DFQATT and CDR2 as SNEGSKA (reference sequence). CDR3 DNA sequence: TGCAGTGCTGCCCGGGGGGCCCTAGAGTATAATTCACCCCTCCACTTT. Protein sequence: CSAARGALEYNSPLHF.

V usage is TRBV12-3 or TRBV12-4 and J usage is TRBJ2-2; TRBD1 aligns across 8 bases. Unmatched junction bases numbered 6, after V lost 8 bases and J lost 1 base. The CDR3 is 15 residues long. The CDR3 spells CASVKGQENTGELFF. In nucleotides, the CDR3 is TGTGCCAGCGTGAAGGGACAGGAGAACACCGGGGAGCTGTTTTTT.

This clonotype was observed a few times. V gene TRBV20-1 combines with J gene TRBJ1-1; D is unclear. Per the germline V gene, CDR1 is DFQATT and CDR2 is SNEGSKA (reference sequence). The CDR3 is made up of 14 amino acids. The ends were cut back, 0 bases at V and 2 bases at J, with 10 bases in the middle. CDR3 sequence reads: CSARDEGINTEAFF. In nucleotides, the CDR3 is TGCAGTGCTAGAGATGAGGGAATAAACACTGAAGCTTTCTTT.

This clonotype was recorded a few times. V is TRBV7-2 and J is TRBJ2-7; D could derive from TRBD1 or TRBD2 (5 bases each). The CDR3 totals 14 residues. Trimming pared 8 bases from V and 0 bases from J, leaving 14 bases between. Germline values: CDR1 SGHTA, CDR2 FQGNSA. CDR3 nucleotide sequence: TGTGCCAGCTGTAGGGACGTATCCTCCTACGAGCAGTACTTC. It encodes CASCRDVSSYEQYF.

In its sample, this clonotype was seen many times. The V and J genes are TRBV4-3 and TRBJ1-5, with unresolved D. The CDR3 is made up of 13 amino acids. Trimming removed 3 bases from V and 4 bases from J, with 7 bases in between. Germline V gene sequence: CDR1 LGHNA, CDR2 YSLEER. CDR3 protein: CASSHGENQPQHF. In nucleotides, the CDR3 is TGCGCCAGCAGCCACGGAGAGAATCAGCCCCAGCATTTT.

The V and J genes are TRBV12-5 and TRBJ2-1; TRBD2 agrees at 7 bases. V shed 8 bases, J shed 5 bases, and the junction held 9 bases outside the gene matches. Germline V lookup: CDR1 LGHNT, CDR2 FRNRAP. CDR3 length equals 14 residues. CDR3 in amino acids: CASRSGGGNNEQFF. Here the CDR3 DNA reads TGTGCTAGTCGATCGGGGGGAGGGAACAATGAGCAGTTCTTC.

This clonotype has ten or more counts. The chain has TRBV5-1 and TRBJ2-2; no firm D call. V was clipped by 2 bases and J by 2 bases, with 4 bases between them. Germline CDR1 SGHRS, CDR2 YFSETQ. There are 13 residues in the CDR3. The CDR3 sequence: CASSFFNTGELFF. CDR3 bases: TGCGCCAGCAGCTTCTTCAACACCGGGGAGCTGTTTTTT.

This clonotype was counted a few times. The chain employs TRBV5-6 and TRBJ1-1; possible D gene TRBD1, 6 bases. The V end was cut by 4 bases, the J end by 4 bases, with 17 bases between. Germline loops: CDR1 SGHDT, CDR2 YYEEEE. CDR3 length: 15 amino acids. In nucleotides, the CDR3 is TGTGCCAGCAGCCTACAGGGACCCTGGGGCACTGAAGCTTTCTTT. Its protein product is CASSLQGPWGTEAFF.

This clonotype showed up just a few times. The V gene is TRBV25-1, the J gene TRBJ1-4, with a possible D match to TRBD1 (6 bases). V gave up 2 bases and J gave up 7 bases, with 20 bases separating them. Germline values: CDR1 MGHDK, CDR2 SYGVNS. This CDR3 spans 17 amino acids. The CDR3 sequence is CASSERGWGQGSEKLFF. The CDR3 DNA follows: TGTGCCAGCAGTGAACGCGGGTGGGGGCAGGGAAGTGAAAAACTGTTTTTT.

This sequence joins TRBV7-8 and TRBJ1-5; a weak D match, TRBD1 (5 bases). Trimming left V 1 base short and J 2 bases short, with 15 bases between. There are 17 residues in the CDR3. Germline V lookup: CDR1 SGHVS, CDR2 FQNEAQ. CDR3 nucleotide sequence: TGTGCCAGCAGCTTAGTGGGACTGGCGAGAGGCAATCAGCCCCAGCATTTT. It translates to CASSLVGLARGNQPQHF.

This clonotype has only a few counts. The V gene is TRBV19, the J gene TRBJ2-6; D not certain. The germline CDR1 and CDR2 sequences are LNHDA and SQIVND (reference sequence). Trimming removed 3 bases at V and 4 bases at J, with 13 bases between. The CDR3 extends over 16 amino acids. The CDR3 region has the DNA TGTGCCAGTAGTATGATAGAGGCGCAGGGGGCCAACGTCCTGACTTTC. It codes for CASSMIEAQGANVLTF.

The chain combines TRBV12-3 or TRBV12-4 with TRBJ2-3; 9 positions match TRBD2. The CDR3 totals 14 residues. J was trimmed by 7 bases and V by 7 bases; bases with no gene match: 9. The CDR3 sequence: CASTRRGGRYTQYF. CDR3 DNA sequence: TGTGCCAGCACCAGGCGGGGGGGCCGATATACGCAGTATTTT.

This clonotype was counted only a few times. The chain employs TRBV7-6 and TRBJ2-7; 7 bases fit TRBD1. Germline CDR1 reads SGHVS; CDR2 reads FNYEAQ. The trim removed 5 bases at V and 5 bases at J, leaving 6 bases unmatched. The CDR3 sequence is 13 residues long. The CDR3 protein is CASSPRQGHEQYV. CDR3 bases: TGTGCCAGCAGCCCCCGACAGGGCCACGAGCAGTACGTC.

The table lists this clonotype with a few counts. CDR3 coding DNA: TGTGCCAGCAGCACCTTGGGCGGGAGGGGCTACGAGCAGTACTTC. Translated: CASSTLGGRGYEQYF. The chain carries TRBV7-3 and TRBJ2-7, with 9 bases aligning to TRBD2. J gave up 3 bases and V 5 bases, and 8 bases lay outside the gene matches. This CDR3 is 15 amino acids long. Per germline, CDR1 SGHTA and CDR2 FQGTGA.

This clonotype has at least ten counts. The gene calls are TRBV20-1 and TRBJ2-1; D perhaps matches TRBD1 (6 bases). The CDR3 consists of 15 residues. The ends were cut back, 0 bases at V and 3 bases at J, with 12 bases in the middle. Germline V lookup: CDR1 DFQATT, CDR2 SNEGSKA (reference sequence). The CDR3 DNA sequence: TGCAGTGCTAGAGAAGCGTACAGGGACTACAATGAGCAGTTCTTC. Translation gives CSAREAYRDYNEQFF.

This sequence joins TRBV20-1 and TRBJ2-7; D is ambiguous. This CDR3 spans 12 amino acids. In germline, CDR1 is DFQATT, CDR2 SNEGSKA (reference sequence). The V and J ends lost 2 bases and 3 bases respectively, with 8 bases between them. For the CDR3, the DNA is TGCAGTGCTAGAAATCCCAACTACGAGCAGTACTTC. Protein: CSARNPNYEQYF.

A few counts support this clonotype. The chain recombines TRBV7-2 with TRBJ1-4; tentative D call: TRBD1 (6 bases). CDR1 and CDR2 from the germline V gene are SGHTA and FQGNSA. The V and J ends lost 3 bases and 6 bases respectively, with 14 bases between them. The CDR3 consists of 15 residues. The CDR3 region is CASSLVGGADEKLFF. For the CDR3, the DNA is TGTGCCAGCAGCTTGGTTGGGGGCGCCGATGAAAAACTGTTTTTT.

This rearrangement joins TRBV24-1 to TRBJ2-3; the match to TRBD1 covers 10 bases. The CDR3 extends over 17 amino acids. Trimming removed 3 bases from V and 6 bases from J; junction bases left unmatched: 11. CDR1 is KGHDR and CDR2 is SFDVKD in the germline V gene. Written as DNA, the CDR3 is TGTGCCACCAGTGATATTGACGGGACAGGGGTCCTCGATACGCAGTATTTT. Its protein is CATSDIDGTGVLDTQYF.

This chain uses TRBV7-2 with TRBJ2-1; 12 positions match TRBD2. The CDR3 sequence is 16 residues long. V was pared by 1 base and J by 9 bases, with 7 bases of the junction left unmatched. CDR1 is SGHTA and CDR2 is FQGNSA in the germline V gene. In DNA form, the CDR3 reads TGTGCCAGCAGCTTAGGGAGACTAGCGGGGGCGGTTGAGCAGTTCTTC. As protein: CASSLGRLAGAVEQFF.

V is TRBV11-2 and J is TRBJ1-6; D is ambiguous. The CDR3 is 14 residues long. From germline, CDR1 is SGHAT and CDR2 FQNNGV. V was cut by 3 bases and J by 7 bases, with 10 bases left in between. The CDR3 spells CASSFMIENSPLHF. The CDR3 DNA follows: TGTGCCAGCAGCTTCATGATTGAGAATTCACCCCTCCACTTT.

This clonotype was seen a few times. This rearrangement joins TRBV4-1 to TRBJ1-6, with TRBD1 matching over 11 bases. Trimming at V came to 2 bases and at J to 5 bases, leaving 5 bases not matched to a gene. This CDR3 region has 17 residues. In germline, CDR1 is MGHRA, CDR2 YSYEKL. The CDR3 DNA sequence: TGCGCCAGCAGCCAAAGGGGGGGACAGGGGGATAATTCACCCCTCCACTTT. This encodes CASSQRGGQGDNSPLHF.

In its sample, this clonotype was seen a few times. V and J are TRBV5-4 and TRBJ1-1; D unclear. CDR1 SGHNT and CDR2 YYREEE come from the germline V gene (reference sequence). This CDR3 comprises 12 residues. V lost 4 bases, J lost 5 bases, and 9 bases lay in between. CDR3: CASSRGRTEAFF. DNA for the CDR3: TGTGCCAGCAGCCGGGGAAGGACTGAAGCTTTCTTT.

The chain couples TRBV5-8 to TRBJ2-6; possibly TRBD1 or TRBD2 for D (5 bases each). V shed 2 bases and J shed 4 bases, with 7 bases lying between them. CDR1 SGHTS and CDR2 YDEGEE come from the germline V gene. The CDR3 sequence is 14 residues long. CDR3 sequence: CASSFWGGANVLTF. Written as DNA, the CDR3 is TGTGCCAGCAGCTTTTGGGGGGGGGCCAACGTCCTGACTTTC.

Only a few counts were recorded for this clonotype. The rearrangement links TRBV7-9 to TRBJ1-1; D possibly corresponds to TRBD1 (6 bases). The germline V gene encodes CDR1 SEHNR and CDR2 FQNEAQ (reference sequence). V lost 5 bases to trimming and J lost 1 base, with 14 bases between them. The CDR3 runs to 15 residues. CDR3 protein: CASSVSLGQNTEAFF. The CDR3 region has the DNA TGTGCCAGCAGCGTCTCTTTGGGACAGAACACTGAAGCTTTCTTT.